The T cell receptor (beta chain) described here comes from a study of identical twins. Study results and caveats: Researchers reported excess low generation probability among twin-shared out-of-frame alpha sequences. Zero-insertion analyses might be partly confounded by invariant T cells like MAIT and iNKT.

With template switching, a universal primer site was added, and the cDNA carried unique molecular identifiers. MiXCR was run by TCRdb on the 5' RACE reads, yielding one entry per CDR3 protein. Altogether about 530,000 distinct CDR3 sequences are present, roughly 15% being singletons, with the ten largest covering 0.44%. As concerns this clonotype: Its antigen is undetermined.

These data were also filed under a second study, of yellow fever vaccine responses in identical twins.

The sample consisted of CD4+ T cells sorted from blood. This clonotype was obtained from a young woman in good health.

The CDR3 spells CASRARDRAGEKLFF. In nucleotides, the CDR3 is TGTGCCAGCAGAGCGAGGGACAGGGCTGGTGAAAAACTGTTTTTT. The rearrangement joins TRBV12-3 or TRBV12-4 to TRBJ1-4; 9 bases are a match to TRBD1. The CDR3 is made up of 15 amino acids. The V gene end was trimmed by 6 bases and the J gene end by 7 bases; junction bases not matched to a gene: 9.